Sequencing of this TCR beta chain was carried out in a study of blood T cell repertoires in COVID-19 (dated by TCRdb to the early 2020s). Describing the broader study: Collaborator samples came from the United States, Italy and Spain and covered acute and convalescent phases of COVID-19. The prospective study material was composed of cDNA or gDNA derived from T cells, B-cell-depleted T cells, or PBMCs. Subjects who had been exposed to COVID-19, were actively infected with it, or had recovered from it provided the deeply sampled blood TCRbeta repertoires that made up the dataset. The repertoires were made available in a free public database intended to serve as a resource for research on the immune response to SARS-CoV-2. Samples came from the ongoing ImmuneRACE study (first 160 participants) plus 1,254 subjects from 6 global collaborators. The sample metadata nearly always contained a de-identified subject ID, COVID-19 status, age in years and sex. Where available, HLA class I and class II types were obtained from metadata supplied by the sample provider rather than from assay-based typing. What the work shows at the level of the full study, not this receptor alone: The amount of clinical and demographic metadata varied by source and participant and was provided uncurated.

TCRbeta CDR3 regions were amplified from genomic DNA by means of the immunoSEQ Assay, a bias-controlled multiplex PCR. The study's processing was this. Nucleated cell counts per sample were estimated from amplification of reference gene primers within the assay. To quantify the absolute abundance of each unique TCRbeta CDR3 rearrangement, sequence reads were collapsed and filtered. For each sample, productive Simpson clonality was calculated as the square root of Simpson's diversity index across productive rearrangements. TCRdb's version of the immuneACCESS table is confined to in-frame rearrangements and falls short of the full clone set. An unresolved V gene accounts for under half of the shortfall where checked; the remainder is of unknown origin. Clonal size and the V and J genes are those of that table, whereas D and trimming came from the DNA. The sample table lists over 200,000 clones, approximately 80% of them with a count of one. The ten largest clones take up around 30% of the sample.

With respect to this clone: What antigen it recognizes has not been identified. It has no much larger one-base neighbor in the sample; base qualities were not kept.

Collaborating institutions collected whole blood in K2EDTA tubes following their own protocols. For TCRbeta analysis, collaborators shipped samples as frozen whole blood, isolated PBMCs, or DNA extracted from either of those sample types. From the germline V gene, CDR1 is MNHEY and CDR2 is SVGEGT. Inclusive of the bounding cysteine and phenylalanine, the CDR3 is 13 residues long. Kept here is only the CDR3 DNA, which spans 39 bases and is read in frame from base 1. Ends trimmed: V by 5 bases, J by 11 bases; bases unmatched to a gene: 7. This chain is built from TRBV6-2 or TRBV6-3 and TRBJ2-3; the central 10 bases match TRBD2. Source material: peripheral blood. This sequence was found in a man in his forties with acute or convalescent COVID-19. The nucleotides are TGTGCCAGCAGTCTAGCGGGAGAGAAGAAGCAGTATTTT. It codes for CASSLAGEKKQYF.